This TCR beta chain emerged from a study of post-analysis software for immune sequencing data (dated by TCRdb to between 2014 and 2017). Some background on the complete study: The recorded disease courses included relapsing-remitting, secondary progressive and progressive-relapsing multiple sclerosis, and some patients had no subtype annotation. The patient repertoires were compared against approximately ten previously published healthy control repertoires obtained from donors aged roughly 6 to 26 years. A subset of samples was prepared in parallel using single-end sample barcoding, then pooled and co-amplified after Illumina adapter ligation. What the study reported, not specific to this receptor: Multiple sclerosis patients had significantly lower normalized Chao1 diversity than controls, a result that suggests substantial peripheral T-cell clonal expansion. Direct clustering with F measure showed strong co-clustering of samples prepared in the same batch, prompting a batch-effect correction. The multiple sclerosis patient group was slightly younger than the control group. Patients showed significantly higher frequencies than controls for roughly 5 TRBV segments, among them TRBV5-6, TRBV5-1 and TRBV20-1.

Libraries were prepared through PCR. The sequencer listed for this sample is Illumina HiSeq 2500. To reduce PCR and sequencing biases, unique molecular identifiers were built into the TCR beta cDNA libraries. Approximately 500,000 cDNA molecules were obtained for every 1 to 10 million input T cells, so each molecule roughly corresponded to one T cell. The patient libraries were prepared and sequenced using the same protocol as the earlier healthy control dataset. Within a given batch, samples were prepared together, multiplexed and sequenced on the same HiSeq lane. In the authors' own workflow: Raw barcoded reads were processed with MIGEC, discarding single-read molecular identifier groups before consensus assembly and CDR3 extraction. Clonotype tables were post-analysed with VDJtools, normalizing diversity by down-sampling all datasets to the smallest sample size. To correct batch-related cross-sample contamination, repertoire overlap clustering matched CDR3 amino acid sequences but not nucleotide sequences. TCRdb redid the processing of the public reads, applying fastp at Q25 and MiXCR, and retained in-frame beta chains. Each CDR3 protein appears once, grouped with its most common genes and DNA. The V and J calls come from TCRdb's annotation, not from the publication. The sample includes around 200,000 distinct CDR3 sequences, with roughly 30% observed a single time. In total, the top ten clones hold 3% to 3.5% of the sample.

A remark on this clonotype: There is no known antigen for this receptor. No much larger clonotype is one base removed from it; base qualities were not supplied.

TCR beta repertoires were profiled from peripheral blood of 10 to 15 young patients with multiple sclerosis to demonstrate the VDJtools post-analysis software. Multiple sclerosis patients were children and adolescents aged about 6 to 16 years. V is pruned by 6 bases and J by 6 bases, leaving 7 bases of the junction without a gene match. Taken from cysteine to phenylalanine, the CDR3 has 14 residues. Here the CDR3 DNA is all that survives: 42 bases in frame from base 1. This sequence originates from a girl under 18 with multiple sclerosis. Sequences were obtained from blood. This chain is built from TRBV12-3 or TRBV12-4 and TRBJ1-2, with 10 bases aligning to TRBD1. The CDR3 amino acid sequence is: CASSTGTGADGYTF. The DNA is TGTGCCAGCAGCACCGGGACAGGGGCGGATGGCTACACCTTC.